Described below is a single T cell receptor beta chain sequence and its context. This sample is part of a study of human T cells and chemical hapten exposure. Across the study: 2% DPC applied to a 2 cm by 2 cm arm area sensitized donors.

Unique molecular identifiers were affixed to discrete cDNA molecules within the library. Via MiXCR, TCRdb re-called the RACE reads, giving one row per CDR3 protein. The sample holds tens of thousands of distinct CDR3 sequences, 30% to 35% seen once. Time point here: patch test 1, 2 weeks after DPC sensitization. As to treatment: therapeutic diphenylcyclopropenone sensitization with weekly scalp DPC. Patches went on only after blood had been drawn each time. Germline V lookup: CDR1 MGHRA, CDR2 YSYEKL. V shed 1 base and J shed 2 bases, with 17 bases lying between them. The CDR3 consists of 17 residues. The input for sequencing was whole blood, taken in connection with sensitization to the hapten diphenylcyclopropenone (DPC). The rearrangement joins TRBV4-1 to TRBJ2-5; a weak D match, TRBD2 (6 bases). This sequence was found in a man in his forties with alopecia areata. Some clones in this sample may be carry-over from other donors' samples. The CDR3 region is CASSQGVRSGGQETQYF. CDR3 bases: TGCGCCAGCAGCCAAGGTGTAAGGTCCGGGGGTCAAGAGACCCAGTACTTC.